The following is a TCR beta chain sequence with its context. This sample stems from a study of blood T cells in healthy people across ages. Then a second PCR, running about 6 to 11 cycles, was carried out with a sample-barcoded 5' primer and a J-beta primer mix. From the 5' RACE reads, TCRdb called clonotypes with MiXCR, one entry per CDR3 protein. Among more than 800,000 distinct CDR3 sequences listed, over 35% were seen once. Germline assignment: CDR1 MNHEY and CDR2 SMNVEV (reference sequence). The CDR3 runs 15 residues. The ends lost 8 bases at V and 7 bases at J; junction bases unmatched: 11. Donors were healthy Caucasian individuals from Russia aged about 6 to 90. PBMCs numbering at least 6.5 million were isolated per sample.

The chain combines TRBV27 with TRBJ1-4; 9 bases are a match to TRBD1. This sequence originates from a woman in her sixties in good health. Material: blood. The CDR3 nucleotides are TGTGCCAGCCGGCTAAACAGGGGGCTTTTTGAAAAACTGTTTTTT. Amino acid sequence: CASRLNRGLFEKLFF.